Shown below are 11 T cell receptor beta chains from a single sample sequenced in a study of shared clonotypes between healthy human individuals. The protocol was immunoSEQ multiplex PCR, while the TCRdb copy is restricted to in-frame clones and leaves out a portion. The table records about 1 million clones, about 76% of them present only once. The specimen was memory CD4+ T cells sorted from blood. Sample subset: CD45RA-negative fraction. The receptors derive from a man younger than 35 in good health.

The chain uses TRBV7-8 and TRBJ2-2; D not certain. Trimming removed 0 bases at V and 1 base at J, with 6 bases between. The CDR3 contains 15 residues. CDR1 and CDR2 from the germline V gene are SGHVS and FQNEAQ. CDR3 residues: CASSLASWNTGELFF. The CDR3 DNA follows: TGTGCCAGCAGCTTAGCGTCATGGAACACCGGGGAGCTGTTTTTT.

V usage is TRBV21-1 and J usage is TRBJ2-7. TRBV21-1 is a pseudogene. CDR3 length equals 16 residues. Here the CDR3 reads CASSNDRQGGRYEQYF. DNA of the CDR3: TGTGCCAGCAGCAATGACAGGCAGGGTGGGAGGTACGAGCAGTACTTC.

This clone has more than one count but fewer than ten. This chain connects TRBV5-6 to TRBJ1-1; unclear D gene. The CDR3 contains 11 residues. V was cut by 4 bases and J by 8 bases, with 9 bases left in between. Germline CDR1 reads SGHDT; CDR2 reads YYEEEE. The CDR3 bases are TGTGCCAGCAGCCGTCGTCAGGAAGCTTTCTTT. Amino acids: CASSRRQEAFF.

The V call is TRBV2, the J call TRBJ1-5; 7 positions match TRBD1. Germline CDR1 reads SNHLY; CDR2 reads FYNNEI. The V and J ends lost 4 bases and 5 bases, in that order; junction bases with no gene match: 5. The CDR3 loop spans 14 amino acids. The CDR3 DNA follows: TGTGCCAGCAGTGCCGGGACAGTAGATCAGCCCCAGCATTTT. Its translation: CASSAGTVDQPQHF.

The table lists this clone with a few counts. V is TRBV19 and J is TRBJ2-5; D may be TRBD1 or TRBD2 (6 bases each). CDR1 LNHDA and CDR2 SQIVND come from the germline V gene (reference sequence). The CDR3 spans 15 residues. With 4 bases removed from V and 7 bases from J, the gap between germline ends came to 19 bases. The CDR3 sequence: CASSTSGAGSGTQYF. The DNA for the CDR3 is TGTGCCAGTAGTACCTCGGGGGCGGGCTCAGGGACCCAGTACTTC.

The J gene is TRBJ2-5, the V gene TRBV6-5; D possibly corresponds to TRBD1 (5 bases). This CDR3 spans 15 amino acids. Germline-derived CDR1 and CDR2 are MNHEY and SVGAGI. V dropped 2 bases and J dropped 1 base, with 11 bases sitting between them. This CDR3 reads CASSYAGSGQETQYF. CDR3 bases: TGTGCCAGCAGTTACGCAGGGTCGGGCCAAGAGACCCAGTACTTC.

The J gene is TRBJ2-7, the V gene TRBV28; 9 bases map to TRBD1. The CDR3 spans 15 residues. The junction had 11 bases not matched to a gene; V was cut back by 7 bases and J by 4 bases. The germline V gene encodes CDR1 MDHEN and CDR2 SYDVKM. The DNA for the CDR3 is TGTGCCAGCAACGACCTCGGGACAGGGACATACGAGCAGTACTTC. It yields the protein CASNDLGTGTYEQYF.

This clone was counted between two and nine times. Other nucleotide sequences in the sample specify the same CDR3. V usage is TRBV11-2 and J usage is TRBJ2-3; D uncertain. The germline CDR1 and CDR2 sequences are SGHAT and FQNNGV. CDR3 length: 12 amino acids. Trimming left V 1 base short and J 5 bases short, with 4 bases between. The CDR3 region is CASSLGGDTQYF. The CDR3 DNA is TGTGCCAGCAGCTTAGGAGGAGATACGCAGTATTTT. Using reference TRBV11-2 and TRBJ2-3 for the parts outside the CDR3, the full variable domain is EAGVAQSPRYKIIEKRQSVAFWCNPISGHATLYWYQQILGQGPKLLIQFQNNGVVDDSQLPKDRFSAERLKGVDSTLKIQPAKLEDSAVYLCASSLGGDTQYFGPGTRLTVL.

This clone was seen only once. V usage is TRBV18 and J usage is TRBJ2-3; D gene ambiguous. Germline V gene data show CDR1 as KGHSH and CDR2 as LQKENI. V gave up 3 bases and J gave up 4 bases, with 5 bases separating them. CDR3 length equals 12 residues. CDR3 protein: CASSPVSDTQYF. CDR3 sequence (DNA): TGTGCCAGCTCACCGGTCTCAGATACGCAGTATTTT.

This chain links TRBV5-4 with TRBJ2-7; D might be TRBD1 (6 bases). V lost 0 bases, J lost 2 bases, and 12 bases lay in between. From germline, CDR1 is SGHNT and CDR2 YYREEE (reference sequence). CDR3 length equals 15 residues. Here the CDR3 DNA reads TGTGCCAGCAGCTTGGGCAGGGGTTCAACCTACGAGCAGTACTTC. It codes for CASSLGRGSTYEQYF.

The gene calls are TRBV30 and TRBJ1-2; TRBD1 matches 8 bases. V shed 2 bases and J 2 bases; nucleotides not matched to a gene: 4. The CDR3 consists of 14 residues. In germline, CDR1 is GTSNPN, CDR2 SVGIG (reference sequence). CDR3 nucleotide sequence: TGTGCCTGGAGTCCTAGGACAGGGAACTATGGCTACACCTTC. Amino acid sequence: CAWSPRTGNYGYTF.